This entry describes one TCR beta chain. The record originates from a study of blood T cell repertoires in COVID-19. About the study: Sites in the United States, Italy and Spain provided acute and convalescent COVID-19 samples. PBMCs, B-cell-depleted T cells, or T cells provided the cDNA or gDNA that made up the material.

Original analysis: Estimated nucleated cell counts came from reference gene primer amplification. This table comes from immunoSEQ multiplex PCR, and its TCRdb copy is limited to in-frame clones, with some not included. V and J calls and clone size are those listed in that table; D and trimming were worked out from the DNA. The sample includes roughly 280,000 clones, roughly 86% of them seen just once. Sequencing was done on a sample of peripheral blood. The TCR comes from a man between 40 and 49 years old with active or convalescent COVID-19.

For the CDR3, the DNA is TGTGCCAGCAGCTTGGGTTCTGGGACACCGTATGGCTACACCTTC. Protein sequence: CASSLGSGTPYGYTF. V is TRBV5-6 and J is TRBJ1-2, with D possibly TRBD1 on 6 matching bases. Germline V lookup: CDR1 SGHDT, CDR2 YYEEEE. The CDR3 has 15 residues. V was cut by 0 bases and J by 5 bases, with 14 bases left in between.